The clone carrying this T cell receptor beta chain was detected many times. The antigen is unknown. RNA extraction gave at least 5 micrograms of total RNA per sample. Germline values: CDR1 SQVTM, CDR2 ANQGSEA. This CDR3 has 13 amino acids. V was pared by 4 bases and J by 6 bases, with 8 bases of the junction left unmatched. The entry originates in a study of blood T cells in healthy people across ages. Study results and caveats: Diversity of TCR beta per million T cells declined in a roughly linear way with age.

The use of a sample-barcoded 5' primer and a J-beta primer mix characterized a second PCR of roughly 6 to 11 cycles. TCRdb re-analysed the 5' RACE reads in MiXCR, keeping a single row per CDR3 protein. The table has around 790,000 distinct CDR3 sequences, under 55% seen once; the top ten hold roughly 19%. The clonotype comes from a man in his 60s in good health. V and J are TRBV29-1 and TRBJ2-5, with 7 bases matching TRBD1. Sequenced input: blood. In DNA, the CDR3 is TGCAGCGTTGCGGGGACAGTTGTGAAGACCCAGTACTTC. It is translated as CSVAGTVVKTQYF.